Following are 10 T cell receptor beta chains from one sample sequenced in a study. MiXCR, applied by TCRdb to the 5' RACE reads, yields one record per CDR3 protein. The data show 40,000 to 65,000 distinct CDR3 sequences, around 25% seen once. Sequenced material: tumor-infiltrating naive CD4+ T cells sorted from the breast tumor. Subset defined: naive CD4+ T cells, CD4+CD45RA+CD25-. The origin of the receptors is a female donor with breast cancer.

The chain is built from TRBV6-5 and TRBJ1-1; perhaps TRBD1 as D (6 bases). Germline CDR1 MNHEY, CDR2 SVGAGI. V lost 5 bases, J lost 4 bases, and 23 bases lay in between. The CDR3 runs 17 residues. The CDR3 region is CASSPRAGAVEATEAFF. CDR3 coding DNA: TGTGCCAGCAGTCCCCGGGCAGGGGCGGTTGAGGCCACTGAAGCTTTCTTT.

This clonotype appeared a few times. The chain links TRBV5-1 to TRBJ2-6; TRBD1 agrees at 8 bases. The CDR3 runs 16 residues. Losses at the gene ends were 4 bases for V and 4 bases for J; bases not matched to a gene: 7. In germline, CDR1 is SGHRS, CDR2 YFSETQ. CDR3 in DNA: TGCGCCAGCAGCCCATGGACAGGGTACGGGGCCAACGTCCTGACTTTC. Translated, it gives CASSPWTGYGANVLTF.

This sequence joins TRBV5-1 and TRBJ2-1; 12 bases map to TRBD2. Germline V gene lookup returns CDR1 SGHRS and CDR2 YFSETQ. There are 15 residues in the CDR3. Unmatched junction bases numbered 9, after V lost 5 bases and J lost 9 bases. The CDR3 is CASRMVASGRVEQFF. DNA of the CDR3: TGCGCCAGCAGGATGGTTGCTAGCGGGAGGGTTGAGCAGTTCTTC.

This clonotype was counted many times. The V call is TRBV2, the J call TRBJ2-7, with D tentatively TRBD1 (5 bases). V was cut by 7 bases and J by 3 bases, with 10 bases left in between. This CDR3 has 12 amino acids. Germline CDR1 SNHLY, CDR2 FYNNEI. The CDR3 nucleotides are TGTGCCAGCACTGGAGACAGCTACGAGCAGTACTTC. It specifies CASTGDSYEQYF.

This clonotype was seen at least ten times. The genes are TRBV28 and TRBJ2-7; 7 positions match TRBD2. V trimming: 4 bases; J trimming: 3 bases; junction bases outside the gene matches: 9. CDR3 length: 15 amino acids. Germline V CDR1 and CDR2: MDHEN, SYDVKM. DNA of the CDR3: TGTGCCAGCAGTTACCAAGGACTAGGCATCTACGAGCAGTACTTC. It specifies CASSYQGLGIYEQYF.

The chain has TRBV20-1 and TRBJ2-1; tentative D call: TRBD2 (6 bases). The length of the CDR3 is 17 residues. Per germline, CDR1 DFQATT and CDR2 SNEGSKA (reference sequence). V was shortened by 3 bases and J by 0 bases, with 18 bases between the two germline ends. CDR3 region: CSARPVPSGVSYNEQFF. CDR3 DNA: TGCAGTGCTAGGCCAGTGCCTTCGGGGGTCTCCTACAATGAGCAGTTCTTC.

By its share, this clonotype is medium-sized. V is TRBV10-3 and J is TRBJ1-1, with a weak D call TRBD1 (5 bases). CDR1 is ENHRY, CDR2 SYGVKD, per germline. The V end was cut by 2 bases, the J end by 2 bases, with 15 bases between. The CDR3 loop spans 16 amino acids. The CDR3 is CAISEGAWGPNTEAFF. CDR3 nucleotide sequence: TGTGCCATCAGTGAGGGGGCGTGGGGACCTAACACTGAAGCTTTCTTT.

This clonotype occurred a few times. V is TRBV4-1 and J is TRBJ2-7; D is unclear. Germline loops: CDR1 MGHRA, CDR2 YSYEKL. The CDR3 is 17 amino acids. V gave up 0 bases and J gave up 2 bases, with 17 bases separating them. CDR3 in DNA: TGCGCCAGCAGCCAAGAGGATGCCGCTAACCTCCCCTACGAGCAGTACTTC. Its translation: CASSQEDAANLPYEQYF.

This clonotype appeared once. Without the conserved terminal phenylalanine or tryptophan, this CDR3 likely stems from a read error. CDR3 DNA sequence: TGTGCCAGCAGTTACTCGCCACTAGCGGGGATTCACAATGAGCAGTTCCTC. Its protein is CASSYSPLAGIHNEQFL. V gene TRBV6-5 combines with J gene TRBJ2-1; 10 bases align to TRBD2. This CDR3 spans 17 amino acids. J lost 5 bases, V lost 0 bases, and 7 bases had no gene match. The germline V gene encodes CDR1 MNHEY and CDR2 SVGAGI.

J is TRBJ2-7 and V is TRBV11-1; 8 bases are a match to TRBD1. The CDR3 is 16 amino acids. In germline, CDR1 is SGHAT, CDR2 FQDESV (reference sequence). After removal of 5 bases from V and 0 bases from J, the junction contained 9 bases not matched to a gene. This CDR3 reads CASSTPKDRVSYEQYF. The CDR3 bases are TGTGCCAGCAGCACGCCCAAGGACAGGGTCTCCTACGAGCAGTACTTC.